This TCR beta chain was sequenced during a study of molecular identifiers for immune sequencing clone quantification. This clonotype has just a few counts. This may stem from a read error, because a much larger clone lies one nucleotide away. Without the conserved terminal phenylalanine or tryptophan, this CDR3 likely stems from a read error. The V and J ends lost 0 bases and 3 bases respectively, with 15 bases between them. The CDR3 extends over 15 amino acids. CDR1 is GTSNPN, CDR2 SVGIG, per germline (reference sequence). TCRdb re-derived calls from the PCR reads in MiXCR, one entry per CDR3 protein. The repertoire holds some 650,000 distinct CDR3 sequences, with just under 20% as singletons.

The sample consisted of naive CD8+ T cells from blood, with Jurkat cell RNA spiked in. Subset given: FACS-sorted CD8+CD4-CCR7+CD45RA+ naive T cells. The receptor's source is a human donor in good health. Some libraries in this study had Jurkat cell RNA spiked in. V usage is TRBV30 and J usage is TRBJ2-7, with D uncertain. DNA for the CDR3: TGTGCCTGGAGTGTAGGACCAGCTCAAGACTACGAGCAGTACCTC. As protein: CAWSVGPAQDYEQYL.